A selection of T cell receptor beta chains follows, all from one sample in a study of blood T cell repertoires in COVID-19. The table came from immunoSEQ multiplex PCR; TCRdb's copy has only in-frame clones and leaves some out. The table lists under 130,000 clones, 75% to 90% of them singletons. Input material: peripheral blood. Receptors were obtained from a woman over 75 with acute or convalescent COVID-19. The CDR3 runs from the conserved cysteine through the conserved F or W. Each record gives: D gene, J gene, V gene, clone size, CDR3 DNA, CDR3 protein. D genes are given only for firm matches. Clone size is not always given. Where it is, it says once, few, many or a class for expanded clones.

d_gene: -; j_gene: TRBJ2-1; v_gene: TRBV6-5; abundance: -; CDR3nt: TGTGCCGGTCGGGACACTAGCTCCTACAATGAGCAGTTCTTC; CDR3aa: CAGRDTSSYNEQFF
d_gene: TRBD1; j_gene: TRBJ1-6; v_gene: TRBV7-2; abundance: -; CDR3nt: TGTGCCAGCAGCCCCCGGGGACAGATTAATTCACCCCTCCACTTT; CDR3aa: CASSPRGQINSPLHF
d_gene: -; j_gene: TRBJ1-1; v_gene: TRBV2; abundance: -; CDR3nt: TGTGCCAGCAGTGATCGGGGGATCGGCACTGAAGCTTTCTTT; CDR3aa: CASSDRGIGTEAFF
d_gene: -; j_gene: TRBJ2-7; v_gene: TRBV6-2/TRBV6-3; abundance: -; CDR3nt: TGTGCCAGCAGTTACTCGAGAGTCGGCGGGGCGGAGCAGTACTTC; CDR3aa: CASSYSRVGGAEQYF
d_gene: TRBD1; j_gene: TRBJ1-5; v_gene: TRBV15; abundance: -; CDR3nt: TGTGCCACCAGCAGGATGACAGGGGCAAATCAGCCCCAGCATTTT; CDR3aa: CATSRMTGANQPQHF
d_gene: TRBD1; j_gene: TRBJ1-1; v_gene: TRBV27; abundance: -; CDR3nt: TGTGCCAGCAGTTTACAGGGGGCTCGGACTGAAGCTTTCTTT; CDR3aa: CASSLQGARTEAFF
d_gene: -; j_gene: TRBJ1-5; v_gene: TRBV9; abundance: -; CDR3nt: TGTGCCAGCACCCACGCCGGGGGGGGCAATCAGCCCCAGCATTTT; CDR3aa: CASTHAGGGNQPQHF
d_gene: -; j_gene: TRBJ2-3; v_gene: TRBV12-3/TRBV12-4; abundance: -; CDR3nt: TGTGCCACCGGCCGGGGATACACAGATACGCAGTATTTT; CDR3aa: CATGRGYTDTQYF
d_gene: TRBD1; j_gene: TRBJ2-7; v_gene: TRBV13; abundance: -; CDR3nt: TGTGCCAGCAGCACCTATCAGGGGGCTTACGGTGGCGAGCAGTACTTC; CDR3aa: CASSTYQGAYGGEQYF
d_gene: TRBD2; j_gene: TRBJ2-1; v_gene: TRBV5-1; abundance: once; CDR3nt: TGCGCCAGCAGCCCTCCGGGACTAGCGGGGAGGAGCTCCTACAATGAGCAGTTCTTC; CDR3aa: CASSPPGLAGRSSYNEQFF
d_gene: -; j_gene: TRBJ2-1; v_gene: TRBV7-6; abundance: -; CDR3nt: TGTGCCAGCAGCTTCCGGGACTTGGCCTACAATGAGCAGTTCTTC; CDR3aa: CASSFRDLAYNEQFF
d_gene: -; j_gene: TRBJ2-4; v_gene: TRBV29-1; abundance: -; CDR3nt: TGCAGCGGAGGGGGGGAAAGGATTCAGTACTTC; CDR3aa: CSGGGERIQYF
d_gene: -; j_gene: TRBJ2-2; v_gene: TRBV19; abundance: -; CDR3nt: TGTGCCAGTAGGGAGTGGGGGGACGGGGAGCTGTTTTTT; CDR3aa: CASREWGDGELFF
d_gene: -; j_gene: TRBJ2-7; v_gene: TRBV2; abundance: -; CDR3nt: TGTGCCTCCAAGGGAAGGGGCCTAGGGTACGAGCAGTACTTC; CDR3aa: CASKGRGLGYEQYF
d_gene: -; j_gene: TRBJ2-7; v_gene: TRBV28; abundance: -; CDR3nt: TGTGCCAGCAGCCAAGGAGGGAGTACCTACGAGCAGTACTTC; CDR3aa: CASSQGGSTYEQYF
d_gene: -; j_gene: TRBJ2-5; v_gene: TRBV27; abundance: -; CDR3nt: TGTGCCAGCAGTTTAGTTGGGCAGGGGTATCAAGAGACCCAGTACTTC; CDR3aa: CASSLVGQGYQETQYF
d_gene: TRBD1; j_gene: TRBJ2-1; v_gene: TRBV3-1/TRBV3-2; abundance: once; CDR3nt: TGTGCCAGCAGCTACGGGACAGGGACCTACAATGAGCAGTTCTTC; CDR3aa: CASSYGTGTYNEQFF
d_gene: -; j_gene: TRBJ2-5; v_gene: TRBV4-3; abundance: -; CDR3nt: TGCGCCAGCAGCCAAGTCGCAGGCGAGACCCAGTACTTC; CDR3aa: CASSQVAGETQYF